The 26 T cell receptor beta chains below come from one sample, sequenced in a study of blood T cells in healthy people across ages (dated by TCRdb to between 2014 and 2017). Receptors were amplified or captured by 5' RACE. The sequencer was an Illumina HiSeq 2500. A second PCR of about 7 to 12 cycles was run with a J-beta primer mix and a sample-barcoded 5' primer. TCRdb passed the public sequencing reads through fastp at Q25 and MiXCR, retaining productive beta sequences. Every distinct CDR3 protein forms one entry, paired with its most common genes and DNA. The sample table lists 1.4 million to 1.5 million distinct CDR3 sequences, roughly 45% of them with a count of one. 7.9% of the sample is in the top ten clones. The sequenced sample consisted of blood. The receptors were sampled from a woman in her late teens or twenties in good health.

The J gene is TRBJ2-4, the V gene TRBV2; possible D gene TRBD2, 5 bases. The CDR3 is 14 amino acids. Germline V lookup: CDR1 SNHLY, CDR2 FYNNEI. Trimming pared 2 bases from V and 5 bases from J, leaving 10 bases between. CDR3 residues: CASSESSTENIQYF. The CDR3, as DNA: TGTGCCAGCAGTGAATCTAGCACAGAAAACATTCAGTACTTC.

This clonotype was detected only a few times. The chain combines TRBV12-3 or TRBV12-4 with TRBJ2-1; TRBD1 matches at 7 bases. Losses at the gene ends were 3 bases for V and 8 bases for J; bases not matched to a gene: 4. This CDR3 has 13 residues. DNA of the CDR3: TGTGCCAGCAGTTTCAGGGGGAACCATGAGCAGTTCTTC. Translated, it gives CASSFRGNHEQFF.

This clonotype was counted a few times. This sequence joins TRBV24-1 and TRBJ1-2; a possible D gene is TRBD1 (5 bases). The germline CDR1 and CDR2 sequences are KGHDR and SFDVKD. V shed 5 bases and J shed 8 bases, with 14 bases lying between them. This CDR3 has 13 amino acids. The CDR3 bases are TGTGCCACCAGTGCCGTCCCCGGGGACGGCTACACCTTC. It codes for CATSAVPGDGYTF.

CDR3 coding DNA: TGTGCCAGCAGTACAGGGGGCATTTACGAGCAGTACTTC. It yields the protein CASSTGGIYEQYF. This sequence joins TRBV28 and TRBJ2-7; 9 nucleotides align to TRBD1. Trimming cost V 5 bases and J 4 bases; bases outside gene matches: 3. Germline-derived CDR1 and CDR2 are MDHEN and SYDVKM. CDR3 length: 13 residues.

This clonotype has a handful of counts. The CDR3 DNA sequence: TGTGCTAGTGGCGCCCCACTAGCGGAGTCCTACGAGCAGTACTTC. It yields the protein CASGAPLAESYEQYF. This chain uses TRBV12-5 with TRBJ2-7, with 8 bases matching TRBD2. The CDR3 is 15 residues long. V trimming: 6 bases; J trimming: 1 base; junction bases outside the gene matches: 8. CDR1 and CDR2 from the germline V gene are LGHNT and FRNRAP.

This clonotype was seen a handful of times. The chain has TRBV6-5 and TRBJ2-7, with 7 bases fitting TRBD2. The V and J ends lost 6 bases and 4 bases, in that order; junction bases with no gene match: 12. Germline V lookup: CDR1 MNHEY, CDR2 SVGAGI. This CDR3 spans 15 amino acids. CDR3 region: CASSPQLASVYEQYF. CDR3 nucleotides: TGTGCCAGCAGCCCTCAACTAGCGTCTGTGTACGAGCAGTACTTC.

The chain is built from TRBV29-1 and TRBJ1-2, with 7 bases aligning to TRBD1. The CDR3 runs 13 residues. Trimming at V came to 1 base and at J to 8 bases, leaving 7 bases not matched to a gene. Germline lookup yields CDR1 SQVTM and CDR2 ANQGSEA. In DNA, the CDR3 is TGCAGCGTTGAAGTAGCGAGGGGGCACGGCTACACCTTC. It yields the protein CSVEVARGHGYTF.

This clonotype was picked up a small number of times. J is TRBJ1-2 and V is TRBV12-3 or TRBV12-4; D may be TRBD1 (5 bases). The length of the CDR3 is 12 residues. The V end was cut by 2 bases, the J end by 7 bases, with 8 bases between. The CDR3 spells CASSLFGGGYTF. Here the CDR3 DNA reads TGTGCCAGCAGTTTATTCGGGGGTGGCTACACCTTC.

The chain joins TRBV4-1 to TRBJ1-2; D call uncertain. The CDR3 spans 14 residues. Per the germline V gene, CDR1 is MGHRA and CDR2 is YSYEKL. V shed 1 base and J shed 7 bases, with 13 bases lying between them. This CDR3 reads CASSQGVTAGGYTF. The CDR3 nucleotides read TGCGCCAGCAGCCAAGGGGTGACGGCGGGTGGCTACACCTTC.

This clonotype has at least ten counts. This rearrangement joins TRBV7-2 to TRBJ2-1; 7 bases map to TRBD1. There are 14 residues in the CDR3. Germline CDR1 and CDR2: SGHTA and FQGNSA. Trimming at V came to 5 bases and at J to 7 bases, leaving 8 bases not matched to a gene. The CDR3 here is CASSQGVFWNEQFF. Written as DNA, the CDR3 is TGTGCCAGCAGCCAGGGGGTTTTCTGGAATGAGCAGTTCTTC.

This clonotype was seen a few times. The V and J genes are TRBV27 and TRBJ2-1, with D possibly matching TRBD2 (5 bases). With 11 bases removed from V and 2 bases from J, the gap between germline ends came to 16 bases. The V gene's germline CDR1 is MNHEY and CDR2 SMNVEV (reference sequence). This CDR3 is built from 14 residues. The CDR3 coding sequence is TGTGCCGTCCGGGGTAGAGGGACCTACAATGAGCAGTTCTTC. The encoded protein is CAVRGRGTYNEQFF.

The chain employs TRBV12-3 or TRBV12-4 and TRBJ2-4; D possibly matches TRBD1 or TRBD2 (5 bases each). With the DNA end fitting TRBJ2-7 better, the J assignment may be wrong. The CDR3 is made up of 14 amino acids. The CDR3 region has the DNA TGTGCCAGCAGTGTAGAGGGGCAGTTCAGCGAGCAGTACTTC. Its protein product is CASSVEGQFSEQYF.

This chain connects TRBV5-8 to TRBJ2-5, with 9 bases fitting TRBD1. The CDR3 runs 13 residues. The germline V gene encodes CDR1 SGHTS and CDR2 YDEGEE. V trimming: 9 bases; J trimming: 5 bases; junction bases outside the gene matches: 8. CDR3 loop: CATGQGVRETQYF. Here the CDR3 DNA reads TGTGCCACGGGACAGGGAGTCCGGGAGACCCAGTACTTC. The whole variable domain, filled in from reference TRBV5-8 and TRBJ2-5, reads EAGVTQSPTHLIKTRGQQATLRCSPISGHTSVYWYQQALGLGLQFLLWYDEGEERNRGNFPPRFSGRQFPNYSSELNVNALELEDSALYLCATGQGVRETQYFGPGTRLLVL.

The gene calls are TRBV28 and TRBJ2-4; D uncertain. V lost 3 bases and J 4 bases, leaving 10 bases between the germline ends. Germline V gene lookup returns CDR1 MDHEN and CDR2 SYDVKM. The CDR3 runs to 14 residues. This CDR3 is CASSFRLTKNIQYF. The CDR3 bases are TGTGCCAGCAGTTTCCGTCTAACTAAAAACATTCAGTACTTC.

The chain uses TRBV7-9 and TRBJ2-7, with D possibly TRBD1 on 6 matching bases. Trimming pared 4 bases from V and 5 bases from J, leaving 12 bases between. CDR3 length: 13 amino acids. Germline CDR1 is SEHNR and CDR2 is FQNEAQ (reference sequence). The CDR3 region has the DNA TGTGCCAGCAGCTACCCTACAGGGCACGAGCAGTACTTC. Translation: CASSYPTGHEQYF.

The chain uses TRBV7-2 and TRBJ1-6; D gene unclear. Germline-derived CDR1 and CDR2 are SGHTA and FQGNSA. The CDR3 contains 14 residues. The V and J ends lost 1 base and 10 bases respectively, with 11 bases between them. CDR3 bases: TGTGCCAGCAGCTTAGGAGGGATCCGATCACCCCTCCACTTT. Its translation is CASSLGGIRSPLHF.

V gene TRBV20-1 combines with J gene TRBJ2-3, with D perhaps given as TRBD1 or TRBD2 (5 bases each). CDR3 length: 15 amino acids. CDR1 and CDR2 (germline): DFQATT, SNEGSKA (reference sequence). The CDR3 coding sequence is TGCAGCTATATGGGACGGGAAATTAGCACAGATACGCAGTATTTT. The encoded protein is CSYMGREISTDTQYF.

This clonotype appeared a few times. The CDR3 here is CASSAGLSSTDTQYF. CDR3 nucleotides: TGTGCCAGCAGCGCGGGTCTTTCTAGCACAGATACGCAGTATTTT. This chain joins TRBV9 and TRBJ2-3; D is unresolved. Germline CDR1 reads SGDLS; CDR2 reads YYNGEE. Trimming left V 3 bases short and J 0 bases short, with 11 bases between. The CDR3 spans 15 residues.

There are a few counts of this clonotype. This chain uses TRBV7-9 with TRBJ2-1, with D perhaps TRBD2 (6 bases). This CDR3 comprises 14 residues. V shed 5 bases and J shed 8 bases, with 16 bases lying between them. Germline V gene sequence: CDR1 SEHNR, CDR2 FQNEAQ (reference sequence). CDR3 bases: TGTGCCAGCAGCAATAAGGGCTGGGGGGATGAGCAGTTCTTC. Translating gives CASSNKGWGDEQFF.

The V and J genes are TRBV4-2 and TRBJ2-1; 13 bases agree with TRBD2. Unmatched junction bases numbered 11, after V lost 3 bases and J lost 0 bases. The CDR3 extends over 20 amino acids. Germline values: CDR1 LGHNA, CDR2 YNFKEQ. The CDR3 DNA reads as TGTGCCAGCAGCCATCCACTAGCGGGGGGGCCCCCGAGCTCCTACAATGAGCAGTTCTTC. Its protein product is CASSHPLAGGPPSSYNEQFF.

This clonotype was found a few times. The rearrangement uses TRBV6-1 and TRBJ2-7; 9 nucleotides align to TRBD1. The junction had 12 bases not matched to a gene; V was cut back by 4 bases and J by 2 bases. Germline V lookup: CDR1 MNHNS, CDR2 SASEGT. This CDR3 contains 17 residues. The CDR3 DNA reads TGTGCCAGCAGTGGTCCCTCCGGACAGGGGAGCCCCTACGAGCAGTACTTC. It encodes CASSGPSGQGSPYEQYF.

This clonotype was found a few times. The V call is TRBV5-1, the J call TRBJ2-5, with TRBD1 matching over 10 bases. The better agreement between TRBJ2-7 and the DNA end casts doubt on the J call. The germline V gene encodes CDR1 SGHRS and CDR2 YFSETQ. The CDR3 covers 14 residues. The CDR3 loop reads CASSAWTGGYEQYF. CDR3 coding DNA: TGCGCCAGCAGCGCCTGGACAGGGGGCTACGAGCAGTACTTC.

This clonotype was counted only a few times. This chain connects TRBV5-1 to TRBJ1-2; 7 bases align to TRBD1. This CDR3 region has 14 residues. The germline gives CDR1 SGHRS, CDR2 YFSETQ. V lost 0 bases to trimming and J lost 6 bases; unmatched junction nucleotides: 5. The CDR3 spells CASSLGQGFHGYTF. CDR3 sequence (DNA): TGCGCCAGCAGCTTGGGACAGGGATTTCATGGCTACACCTTC.

The CDR3 here is CASSRGVTPGFDGYTF. DNA for the CDR3: TGTGCCAGCAGCCGCGGGGTCACCCCGGGGTTTGATGGCTACACCTTC. The J gene is TRBJ1-2, the V gene TRBV5-6; D not resolved. Germline CDR1 and CDR2: SGHDT and YYEEEE. Trimming left V 4 bases short and J 6 bases short, with 22 bases between. The CDR3 has 16 residues. The variable domain in full, with the rest retrieved from reference TRBV5-6 and TRBJ1-2, is DAGVTQSPTHLIKTRGQQVTLRCSPKSGHDTVSWYQQALGQGPQFIFQYYEEEERQRGNFPDRFSGHQFPNYSSELNVNALLLGDSALYLCASSRGVTPGFDGYTFGSGTRLTVV.

This clonotype appeared a few times. V and J are TRBV20-1 and TRBJ2-7; 7 nucleotides match TRBD2. Trimming at V came to 3 bases and at J to 2 bases, leaving 7 bases not matched to a gene. This CDR3 is built from 14 residues. CDR1 DFQATT and CDR2 SNEGSKA come from the germline V gene (reference sequence). In DNA, the CDR3 is TGCAGTGCTAGTATGGGTCTAGCGGCCTACGAGCAGTACTTC. Translated, it gives CSASMGLAAYEQYF.

V and J are TRBV2 and TRBJ1-5; D is unresolved. CDR3 size: 14 residues. Trimming took off 8 bases at V and 1 base at J, with 12 bases between the two ends. Germline-derived CDR1 and CDR2 are SNHLY and FYNNEI. The CDR3 DNA follows: TGTGCCAGCGGGGTAGGAGGAAGCAATCAGCCCCAGCATTTT. Amino acid sequence: CASGVGGSNQPQHF. Full variable domain (missing parts from reference TRBV2 and TRBJ1-5): EPEVTQTPSHQVTQMGQEVILRCVPISNHLYFYWYRQILGQKVEFLVSFYNNEISEKSEIFDDQFSVERPDGSNFTLKIRSTKLEDSAMYFCASGVGGSNQPQHFGDGTRLSIL.